Presented here are 2 T cell receptor beta chains from one specimen sequenced in a study of cytomegalovirus exposure and HLA in healthy donors. The PCR had 60 Vbeta and 13 Jbeta primers. Sequencing used immunoSEQ multiplex PCR; TCRdb keeps in-frame clones, though not all of them. There are about 180,000 clones in the sample; roughly 77% occur only once, and 1% lies in the top ten. Material for sequencing was PBMCs. All receptors derive from a woman between 50 and 59 years old in good health and CMV-seropositive.

This clone was seen just once. The chain has TRBV7-2 and TRBJ2-3; D is undetermined. The germline V and J ends were trimmed by 7 bases and 2 bases, with 7 bases remaining between them. The CDR3 runs 12 residues. The V gene's germline CDR1 is SGHTA and CDR2 FQGNSA. DNA for the CDR3: TGTGCCAGCAAACACAACACAGATACGCAGTATTTT. This encodes CASKHNTDTQYF.

The V gene is TRBV10-3, the J gene TRBJ2-7; 16 bases match TRBD2. CDR1 and CDR2 from the germline V gene are ENHRY and SYGVKD. The CDR3 sequence is 17 residues long. With V trimmed by 6 bases and J by 5 bases, 10 bases remained unmatched. The CDR3 is CAIRGSGTSGRAHEQYF. The CDR3 DNA sequence: TGTGCCATCAGGGGCTCCGGGACTAGCGGGAGGGCTCACGAGCAGTACTTC.